Listed here are 17 T cell receptor beta chains from one sample, sequenced in a study of cytomegalovirus exposure and HLA in healthy donors. Researchers ran the PCR with 60 Vbeta and 13 Jbeta primers. Sequenced by immunoSEQ multiplex PCR; TCRdb stores in-frame clones only, minus some. Of about 120,000 clones listed, 70% to 80% are singletons. The material sequenced was PBMCs. These receptor sequences come from a middle-aged man in good health and CMV-seropositive.

The gene calls are TRBV2 and TRBJ2-2, with D possibly TRBD2 on 6 matching bases. Trimming cost V 1 base and J 7 bases, with 7 bases left between them. The CDR3 is 13 residues long. Germline CDR1 and CDR2: SNHLY and FYNNEI. In DNA form, the CDR3 reads TGTGCCAGCAGTGAAGGGGGGGTCGGGGAGCTGTTTTTT. Its protein product is CASSEGGVGELFF.

V and J are TRBV5-4 and TRBJ1-1, with 7 bases identical to TRBD1. The trim removed 0 bases at V and 3 bases at J, leaving 5 bases unmatched. This CDR3 spans 15 amino acids. Germline CDR1 and CDR2: SGHNT and YYREEE (reference sequence). The CDR3 nucleotides are TGTGCCAGCAGCTTGGGGGCAGGGGGGTACACTGAAGCTTTCTTT. The encoded protein is CASSLGAGGYTEAFF.

Comments on this clone: Within the sample, other DNA sequences also encode this same CDR3. This sequence joins TRBV29-1 and TRBJ1-2; D not certain. Germline assignment: CDR1 SQVTM and CDR2 ANQGSEA. Trimming pared 2 bases from V and 4 bases from J, leaving 8 bases between. The CDR3 has 12 residues. CDR3 loop: CSVERGSYGYTF. The DNA of the CDR3 is TGCAGCGTTGAAAGAGGGAGCTATGGCTACACCTTC.

The chain joins TRBV6-6 to TRBJ2-7; a possible D gene is TRBD2 (5 bases). V gave up 6 bases and J gave up 8 bases, with 26 bases separating them. The CDR3 has 16 residues. Germline CDR1 and CDR2: MNHNY and SVGAGI (reference sequence). CDR3 region: CASSPSLGERTFKQYF. Written as DNA, the CDR3 is TGTGCCAGCAGCCCCTCCCTCGGCGAGCGGACCTTCAAGCAGTACTTC.

This clone was seen more than once but under ten times. V gene TRBV11-3 combines with J gene TRBJ2-3; TRBD2 is a possible D gene (6 bases). V dropped 4 bases and J dropped 0 bases, with 11 bases sitting between them. This CDR3 is built from 15 residues. CDR1 and CDR2 from the germline V gene are SGHNT and YENEEA. The CDR3 loop reads CASSWGETSTDTQYF. CDR3 coding DNA: TGTGCCAGCAGCTGGGGGGAAACTAGCACAGATACGCAGTATTTT.

This clone was recorded a few times. CDR3 coding DNA: TGTGCCAGCAGTGAACGAGGACAGGCGGGGGAAAAACTGTTTTTT. Translating gives CASSERGQAGEKLFF. The chain joins TRBV6-1 to TRBJ1-4; 7 bases fit TRBD1. The CDR3 runs 15 residues. Germline assignment: CDR1 MNHNS and CDR2 SASEGT. J was trimmed by 8 bases and V by 2 bases; bases with no gene match: 8.

The rearrangement uses TRBV14 and TRBJ2-3; D is perhaps TRBD1 (5 bases). CDR3 length: 13 amino acids. Trimming cost V 1 base and J 8 bases, with 10 bases left between them. The germline CDR1 and CDR2 sequences are SGHDN and FVKESK. As DNA, the CDR3 is TGTGCCAGCAGCCAAGGATCCCAGGGTACGCAGTATTTT. Encoded protein: CASSQGSQGTQYF.

This clone was picked up one time. The chain recombines TRBV11-2 with TRBJ2-5, with 8 bases that match TRBD2. Per the germline V gene, CDR1 is SGHAT and CDR2 is FQNNGV. The CDR3 is 15 amino acids. With V trimmed by 2 bases and J by 5 bases, 7 bases remained unmatched. The CDR3 is CASSLRISGEETQYF. The DNA of the CDR3 is TGTGCCAGCAGCTTAAGAATTAGCGGGGAGGAGACCCAGTACTTC. Variable domain in full (rest from reference TRBV11-2 and TRBJ2-5): EAGVAQSPRYKIIEKRQSVAFWCNPISGHATLYWYQQILGQGPKLLIQFQNNGVVDDSQLPKDRFSAERLKGVDSTLKIQPAKLEDSAVYLCASSLRISGEETQYFGPGTRLLVL.

The J gene is TRBJ2-7, the V gene TRBV10-3, with 7 bases fitting TRBD1. This CDR3 has 13 amino acids. The germline V gene encodes CDR1 ENHRY and CDR2 SYGVKD. J was trimmed by 3 bases and V by 8 bases; bases with no gene match: 7. The CDR3 region has the DNA TGTGCCATCTTTGGGGGACAGCGCTACGAGCAGTACTTC. This sequence encodes CAIFGGQRYEQYF.

This clone occurred once. This chain connects TRBV4-1 to TRBJ2-5; 8 bases agree with TRBD2. Germline CDR1 reads MGHRA; CDR2 reads YSYEKL. J was trimmed by 1 base and V by 1 base; bases with no gene match: 2. This CDR3 is built from 15 residues. CDR3 sequence reads: CASSQAGGTQETQYF. CDR3 DNA: TGCGCCAGCAGCCAAGCGGGGGGGACCCAAGAGACCCAGTACTTC.

This chain joins TRBV6-5 and TRBJ2-1, with TRBD2 matching over 7 bases. Germline CDR1 and CDR2: MNHEY and SVGAGI. This CDR3 comprises 14 residues. The ends lost 7 bases at V and 2 bases at J; junction bases unmatched: 5. This chain's CDR3 is CASMAGVAYNEQFF. DNA for the CDR3: TGTGCCAGCATGGCGGGAGTGGCCTACAATGAGCAGTTCTTC.

The chain couples TRBV7-2 to TRBJ2-7; perhaps TRBD1 as D (5 bases). The germline V and J ends were trimmed by 6 bases and 12 bases, with 27 bases remaining between them. The CDR3 runs to 15 residues. Per the germline V gene, CDR1 is SGHTA and CDR2 is FQGNSA. The CDR3 is CASRAASGASVGPYF. CDR3 bases: TGTGCCAGCAGAGCAGCTAGTGGGGCTTCGGTCGGTCCGTACTTC.

This sequence joins TRBV29-1 and TRBJ2-2; a weak D match, TRBD1 (5 bases). The germline V gene has CDR1 SQVTM and CDR2 ANQGSEA. Trimming took off 5 bases at V and 1 base at J, with 8 bases between the two ends. The CDR3 is 13 residues long. The CDR3 nucleotides are TGCAGCGTTCGGACAAGGAACACCGGGGAGCTGTTTTTT. Its protein product is CSVRTRNTGELFF.

The chain recombines TRBV6-1 with TRBJ1-2; the match to TRBD1 covers 8 bases. V trimming: 8 bases; J trimming: 8 bases; junction bases outside the gene matches: 10. Germline CDR1 and CDR2: MNHNS and SASEGT. The CDR3 extends over 13 amino acids. CDR3 region: CASYGDRGGGYTF. CDR3 sequence (DNA): TGTGCCAGCTACGGAGACAGGGGAGGGGGCTACACCTTC.

The V call is TRBV29-1, the J call TRBJ2-3; no clear D gene. Germline CDR1 reads SQVTM; CDR2 reads ANQGSEA. The CDR3 runs to 11 residues. Deletions cut 4 bases from V and 10 bases from J, with 12 bases between. The CDR3 loop is CSVGVDLPQYF. DNA for the CDR3: TGCAGCGTTGGTGTAGACTTACCGCAGTATTTT.

This sequence joins TRBV18 and TRBJ2-1, with 7 bases fitting TRBD2. Per the germline V gene, CDR1 is KGHSH and CDR2 is LQKENI. The CDR3 loop spans 15 amino acids. The ends lost 3 bases at V and 2 bases at J; junction bases unmatched: 4. The CDR3 coding sequence is TGTGCCAGCTCACCTAGCGGGCGTACCTACAATGAGCAGTTCTTC. Translating gives CASSPSGRTYNEQFF.

J is TRBJ2-1 and V is TRBV19; 7 nucleotides match TRBD2. Trimming took 5 bases from V and 4 from J; bases not matched to a gene: 11. There are 16 residues in the CDR3. Germline assignment: CDR1 LNHDA and CDR2 SQIVND (reference sequence). The CDR3 loop reads CASSPGGLLAYNEQFF. DNA for the CDR3: TGTGCCAGTAGTCCCGGGGGGTTACTGGCGTACAATGAGCAGTTCTTC.